The T cell receptor (beta chain) under discussion was sequenced for a study of shared clonotypes between healthy human individuals. Study-level information: Those who served as donors were a couple of women and three men between the ages of 18 and 49.

Repertoires were generated with immunoSEQ multiplex PCR, while TCRdb's copy carries only in-frame clones and drops some. The sample contains 2 million to 2.5 million clones, approximately 93% of which appear only once. Overall study results and limits: Among donors, the sharing of clonotypes was expected to be influenced by sequencing depth. The study found lower generation probabilities in non-shared clonotypes than in those shared by all four donors.

With regard to this clone: Its antigen is unknown. Within the sample, other DNA sequences also encode this same CDR3.

Trimming left V 6 bases short and J 3 bases short, with 5 bases between. The CDR3 extends over 11 amino acids. CDR1 MNHEY and CDR2 SMNVEV come from the germline V gene (reference sequence). Splitting of CD4+ cells produced CD45RA+ naive and CD45RA-negative memory subsets. Material: naive CD4+ T cells from PBMCs. Subset in this sample: CD45RA+ positively selected. J is TRBJ2-5 and V is TRBV27; D gene ambiguous. This receptor was taken from a man younger than 30 in good health. Some clones in this sample may be carry-over from other donors' samples. The DNA for the CDR3 is TGTGCCAGCAGAGAGGAAGAGACCCAGTACTTC. Translation: CASREEETQYF.